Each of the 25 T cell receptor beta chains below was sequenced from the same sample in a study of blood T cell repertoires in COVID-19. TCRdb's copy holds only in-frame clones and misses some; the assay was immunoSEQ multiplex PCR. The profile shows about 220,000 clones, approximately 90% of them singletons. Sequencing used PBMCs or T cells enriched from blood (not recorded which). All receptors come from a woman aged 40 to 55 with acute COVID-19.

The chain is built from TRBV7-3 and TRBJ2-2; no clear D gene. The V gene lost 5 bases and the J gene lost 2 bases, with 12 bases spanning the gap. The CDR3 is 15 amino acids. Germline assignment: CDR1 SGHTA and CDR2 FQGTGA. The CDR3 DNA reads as TGTGCCAGCAGCCTGGTGGCTGCAAACACCGGGGAGCTGTTTTTT. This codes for CASSLVAANTGELFF.

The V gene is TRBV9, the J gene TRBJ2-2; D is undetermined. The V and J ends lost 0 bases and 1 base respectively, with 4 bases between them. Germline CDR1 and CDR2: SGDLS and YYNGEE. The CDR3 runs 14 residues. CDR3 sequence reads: CASSVERNTGELFF. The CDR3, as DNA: TGTGCCAGCAGCGTAGAGCGGAACACCGGGGAGCTGTTTTTT.

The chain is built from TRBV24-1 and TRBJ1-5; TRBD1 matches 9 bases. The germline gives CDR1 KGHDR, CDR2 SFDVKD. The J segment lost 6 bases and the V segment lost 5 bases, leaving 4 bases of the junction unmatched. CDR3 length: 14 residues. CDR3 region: CATSGTGGGQPQHF. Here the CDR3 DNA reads TGTGCCACCAGTGGTACAGGGGGCGGTCAGCCCCAGCATTTT.

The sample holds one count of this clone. CDR3 sequence (DNA): TGTGCCAGCAGCCGGACAGGGCATCGTGACACTGAAGCTTTCTTT. Translating gives CASSRTGHRDTEAFF. The genes are TRBV7-2 and TRBJ1-1; TRBD1 matches 8 bases. CDR3 length equals 15 residues. Trimming at V came to 5 bases and at J to 3 bases, leaving 8 bases not matched to a gene. CDR1 and CDR2 from the germline V gene are SGHTA and FQGNSA.

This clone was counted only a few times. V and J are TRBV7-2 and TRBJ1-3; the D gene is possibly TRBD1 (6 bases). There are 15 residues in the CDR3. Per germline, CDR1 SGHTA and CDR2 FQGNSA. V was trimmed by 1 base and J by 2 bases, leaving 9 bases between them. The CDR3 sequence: CASSLVAGAGNTIYF. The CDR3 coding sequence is TGTGCCAGCAGCTTAGTAGCAGGGGCTGGAAACACCATATATTTT.

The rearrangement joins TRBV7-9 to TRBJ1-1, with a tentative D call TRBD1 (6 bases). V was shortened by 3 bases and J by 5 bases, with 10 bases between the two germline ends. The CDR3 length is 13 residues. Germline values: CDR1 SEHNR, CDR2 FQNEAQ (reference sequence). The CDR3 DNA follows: TGTGCCAGCAGCTTGGACAGAACTACTGAAGCTTTCTTT. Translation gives CASSLDRTTEAFF.

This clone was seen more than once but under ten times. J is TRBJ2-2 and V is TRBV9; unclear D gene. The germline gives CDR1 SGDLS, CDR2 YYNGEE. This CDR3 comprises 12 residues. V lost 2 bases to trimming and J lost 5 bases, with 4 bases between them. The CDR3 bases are TGTGCCAGCAGCGTCGGGACCGGGGAGCTGTTTTTT. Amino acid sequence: CASSVGTGELFF.

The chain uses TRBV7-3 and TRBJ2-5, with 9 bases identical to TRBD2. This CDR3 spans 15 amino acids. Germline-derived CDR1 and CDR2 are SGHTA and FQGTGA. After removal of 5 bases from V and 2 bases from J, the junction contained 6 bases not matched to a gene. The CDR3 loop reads CASSPGGGAQETQYF. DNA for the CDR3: TGTGCCAGCAGCCCCGGCGGGGGGGCACAAGAGACCCAGTACTTC. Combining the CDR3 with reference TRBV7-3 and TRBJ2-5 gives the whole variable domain GAGVSQTPSNKVTEKGKYVELRCDPISGHTALYWYRQSLGQGPEFLIYFQGTGAADDSGLPNDRFFAVRPEGSVSTLKIQRTERGDSAVYLCASSPGGGAQETQYFGPGTRLLVL.

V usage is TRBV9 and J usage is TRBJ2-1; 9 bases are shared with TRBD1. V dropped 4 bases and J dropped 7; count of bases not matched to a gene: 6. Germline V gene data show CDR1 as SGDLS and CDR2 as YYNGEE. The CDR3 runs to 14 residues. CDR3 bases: TGTGCCAGCAGCCCAGGGACAGGGAGGAATGAGCAGTTCTTC. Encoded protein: CASSPGTGRNEQFF.

CDR3 sequence reads: CAINSGGLSYNEQFF. DNA of the CDR3: TGTGCCATCAATAGCGGGGGGTTGTCCTACAATGAGCAGTTCTTC. J is TRBJ2-1 and V is TRBV10-3, with 10 bases matching TRBD2. The CDR3 totals 15 residues. Germline lookup yields CDR1 ENHRY and CDR2 SYGVKD. The trim removed 7 bases at V and 1 base at J, leaving 4 bases unmatched.

The CDR3 region is CASSLSPTGATEAFF. The CDR3 DNA sequence: TGTGCCAGCAGCTTATCGCCGACAGGGGCGACTGAAGCTTTCTTT. The chain couples TRBV7-9 to TRBJ1-1; 8 bases match TRBD1. With V trimmed by 2 bases and J by 5 bases, 7 bases remained unmatched. The CDR3 loop spans 15 amino acids. Germline V gene lookup returns CDR1 SEHNR and CDR2 FQNEAQ (reference sequence).

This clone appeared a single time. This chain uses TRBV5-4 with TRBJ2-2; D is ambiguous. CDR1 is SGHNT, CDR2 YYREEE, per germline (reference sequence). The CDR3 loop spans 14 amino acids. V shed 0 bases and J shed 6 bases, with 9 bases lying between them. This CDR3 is CASSLDSLSGELFF. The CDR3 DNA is TGTGCCAGCAGCTTGGATTCCTTATCCGGGGAGCTGTTTTTT.

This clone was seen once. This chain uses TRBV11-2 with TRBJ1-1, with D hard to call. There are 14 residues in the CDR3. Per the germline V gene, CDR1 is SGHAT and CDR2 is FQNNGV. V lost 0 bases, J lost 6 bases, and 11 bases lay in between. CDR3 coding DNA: TGTGCCAGCAGCTTAGATCCGGGTATCTCTGAAGCTTTCTTT. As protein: CASSLDPGISEAFF.

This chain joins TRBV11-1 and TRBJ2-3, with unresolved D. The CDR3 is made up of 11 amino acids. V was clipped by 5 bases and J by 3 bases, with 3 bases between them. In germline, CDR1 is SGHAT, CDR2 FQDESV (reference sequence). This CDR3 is CASSVTDTQYF. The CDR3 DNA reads TGTGCCAGCAGCGTAACAGATACGCAGTATTTT.

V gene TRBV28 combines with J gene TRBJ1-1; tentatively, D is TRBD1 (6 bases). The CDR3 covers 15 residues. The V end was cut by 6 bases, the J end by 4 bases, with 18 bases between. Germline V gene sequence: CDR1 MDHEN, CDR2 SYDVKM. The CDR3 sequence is CASSAATGRRTEAFF. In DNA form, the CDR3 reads TGTGCCAGCAGCGCTGCTACAGGGAGACGCACTGAAGCTTTCTTT.

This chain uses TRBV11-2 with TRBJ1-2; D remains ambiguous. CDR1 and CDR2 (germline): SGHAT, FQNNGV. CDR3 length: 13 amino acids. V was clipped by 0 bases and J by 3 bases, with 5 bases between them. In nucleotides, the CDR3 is TGTGCCAGCAGCTTAGACGCGGACTATGGCTACACCTTC. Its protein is CASSLDADYGYTF. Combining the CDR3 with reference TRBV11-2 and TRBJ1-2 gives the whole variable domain EAGVAQSPRYKIIEKRQSVAFWCNPISGHATLYWYQQILGQGPKLLIQFQNNGVVDDSQLPKDRFSAERLKGVDSTLKIQPAKLEDSAVYLCASSLDADYGYTFGSGTRLTVV.

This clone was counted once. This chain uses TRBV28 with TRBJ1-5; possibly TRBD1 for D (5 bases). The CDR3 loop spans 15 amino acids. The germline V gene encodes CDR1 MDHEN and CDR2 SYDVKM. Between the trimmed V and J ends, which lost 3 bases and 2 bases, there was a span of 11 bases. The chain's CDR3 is CASSLSGAGNQPQHF. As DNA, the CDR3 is TGTGCCAGCAGTTTGAGTGGGGCCGGCAATCAGCCCCAGCATTTT.

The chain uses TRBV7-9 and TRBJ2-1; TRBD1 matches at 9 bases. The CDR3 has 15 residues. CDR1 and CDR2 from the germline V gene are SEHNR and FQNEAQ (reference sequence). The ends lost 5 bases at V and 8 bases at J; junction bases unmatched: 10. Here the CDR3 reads CASSVPGTGSHEQFF. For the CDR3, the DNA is TGTGCCAGCAGCGTTCCCGGGACAGGGTCCCATGAGCAGTTCTTC.

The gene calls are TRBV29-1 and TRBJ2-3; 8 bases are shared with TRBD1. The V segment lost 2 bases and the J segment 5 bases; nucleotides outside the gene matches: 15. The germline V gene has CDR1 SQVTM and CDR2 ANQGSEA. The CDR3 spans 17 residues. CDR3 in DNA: TGCAGCGTTGAAATTTTGGAACCCGGGACAGGCAGAGATACGCAGTATTTT. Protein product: CSVEILEPGTGRDTQYF.

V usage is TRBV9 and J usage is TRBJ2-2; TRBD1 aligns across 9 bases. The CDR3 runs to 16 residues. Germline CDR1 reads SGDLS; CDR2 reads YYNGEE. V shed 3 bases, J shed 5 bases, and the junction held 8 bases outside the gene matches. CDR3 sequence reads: CASSASGDRATGELFF. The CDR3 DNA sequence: TGTGCCAGCAGCGCCTCTGGGGACAGGGCGACCGGGGAGCTGTTTTTT.

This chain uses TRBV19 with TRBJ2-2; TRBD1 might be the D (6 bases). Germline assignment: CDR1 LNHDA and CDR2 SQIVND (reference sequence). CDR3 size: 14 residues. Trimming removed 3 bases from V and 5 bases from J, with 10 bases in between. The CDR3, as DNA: TGTGCCAGTAGTATTCTCAGGGGAACCGGGGAGCTGTTTTTT. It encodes CASSILRGTGELFF.

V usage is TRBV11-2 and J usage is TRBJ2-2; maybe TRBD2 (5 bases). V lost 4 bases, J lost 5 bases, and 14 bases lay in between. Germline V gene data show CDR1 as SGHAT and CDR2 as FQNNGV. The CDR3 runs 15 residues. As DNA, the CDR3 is TGTGCCAGCAGCTCACATACGACTACTACCGGGGAGCTGTTTTTT. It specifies CASSSHTTTTGELFF.

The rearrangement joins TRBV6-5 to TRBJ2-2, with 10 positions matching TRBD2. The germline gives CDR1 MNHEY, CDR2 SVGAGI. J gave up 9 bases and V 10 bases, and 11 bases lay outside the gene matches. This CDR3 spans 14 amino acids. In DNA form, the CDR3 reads TGTGCCACATCCGACAGCGGGGGGGGACGGGAGCTGTTTTTT. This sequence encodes CATSDSGGGRELFF.

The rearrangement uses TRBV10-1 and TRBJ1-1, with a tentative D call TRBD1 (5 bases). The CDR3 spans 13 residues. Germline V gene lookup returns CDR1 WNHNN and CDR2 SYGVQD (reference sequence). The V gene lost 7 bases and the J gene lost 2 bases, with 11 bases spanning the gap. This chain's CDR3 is CASKSGGNTEAFF. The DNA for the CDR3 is TGCGCCAGCAAGTCGGGGGGAAACACTGAAGCTTTCTTT.

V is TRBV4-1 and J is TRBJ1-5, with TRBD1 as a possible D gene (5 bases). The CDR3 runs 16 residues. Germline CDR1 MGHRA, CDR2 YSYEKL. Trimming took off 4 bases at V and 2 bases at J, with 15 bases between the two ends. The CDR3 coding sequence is TGCGCCAGCAGCCCCCTGGACACACGGGGCAATCAGCCCCAGCATTTT. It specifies CASSPLDTRGNQPQHF.